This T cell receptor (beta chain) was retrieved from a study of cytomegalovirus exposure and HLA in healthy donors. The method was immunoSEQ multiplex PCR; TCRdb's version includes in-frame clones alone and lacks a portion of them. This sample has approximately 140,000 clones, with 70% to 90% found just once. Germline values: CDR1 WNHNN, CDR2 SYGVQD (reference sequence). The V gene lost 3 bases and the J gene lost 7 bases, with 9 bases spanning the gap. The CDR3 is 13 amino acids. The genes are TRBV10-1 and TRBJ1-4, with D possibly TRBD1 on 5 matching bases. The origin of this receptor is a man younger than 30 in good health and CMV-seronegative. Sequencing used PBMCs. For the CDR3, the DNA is TGCGCCAGCAGTGAAGGGGAGGGTGAAAAACTGTTTTTT. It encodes CASSEGEGEKLFF.